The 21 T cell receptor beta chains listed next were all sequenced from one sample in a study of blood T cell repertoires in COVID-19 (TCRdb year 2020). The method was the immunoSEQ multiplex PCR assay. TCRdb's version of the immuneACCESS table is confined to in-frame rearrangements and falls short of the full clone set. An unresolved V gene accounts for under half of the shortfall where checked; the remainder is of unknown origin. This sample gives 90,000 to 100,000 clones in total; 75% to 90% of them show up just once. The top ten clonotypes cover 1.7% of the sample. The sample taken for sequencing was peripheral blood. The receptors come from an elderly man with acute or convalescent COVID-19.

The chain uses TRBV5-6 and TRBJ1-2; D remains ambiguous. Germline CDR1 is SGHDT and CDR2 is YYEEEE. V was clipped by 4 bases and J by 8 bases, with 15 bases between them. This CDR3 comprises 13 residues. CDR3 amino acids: CASSETDVRGYTF. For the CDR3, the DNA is TGTGCCAGCAGCGAAACAGACGTGAGAGGCTACACCTTC.

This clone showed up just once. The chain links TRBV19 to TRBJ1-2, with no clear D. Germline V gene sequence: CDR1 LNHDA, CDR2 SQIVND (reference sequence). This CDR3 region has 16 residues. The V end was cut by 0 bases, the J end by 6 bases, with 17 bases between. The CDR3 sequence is CASSIDLRLIRDGYTF. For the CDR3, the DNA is TGTGCCAGTAGTATAGATCTCCGTTTGATTCGGGATGGCTACACCTTC. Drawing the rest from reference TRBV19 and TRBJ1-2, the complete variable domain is DGGITQSPKYLFRKEGQNVTLSCEQNLNHDAMYWYRQDPGQGLRLIYYSQIVNDFQKGDIAEGYSVSREKKESFPLTVTSAQKNPTAFYLCASSIDLRLIRDGYTFGSGTRLTVV.

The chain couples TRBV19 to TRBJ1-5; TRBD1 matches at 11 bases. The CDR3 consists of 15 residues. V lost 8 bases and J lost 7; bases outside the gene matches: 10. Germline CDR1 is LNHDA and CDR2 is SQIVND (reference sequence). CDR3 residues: CASGQGARVGQPQHF. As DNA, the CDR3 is TGTGCCAGTGGACAGGGGGCGCGAGTTGGGCAGCCCCAGCATTTT.

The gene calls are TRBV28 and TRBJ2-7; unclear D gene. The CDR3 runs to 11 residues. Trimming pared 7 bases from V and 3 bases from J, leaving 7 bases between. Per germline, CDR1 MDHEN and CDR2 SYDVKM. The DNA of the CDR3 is TGTGCCAGCACTACGGTCTACGAGCAGTACTTC. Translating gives CASTTVYEQYF.

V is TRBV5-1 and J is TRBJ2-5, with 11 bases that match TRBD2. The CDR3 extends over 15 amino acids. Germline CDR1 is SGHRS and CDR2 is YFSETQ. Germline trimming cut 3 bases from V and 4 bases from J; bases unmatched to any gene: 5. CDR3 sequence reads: CASSSTTSGRETQYF. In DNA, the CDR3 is TGCGCCAGCAGCTCGACTACTAGCGGGAGAGAGACCCAGTACTTC. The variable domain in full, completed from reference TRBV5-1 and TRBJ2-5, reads KAGVTQTPRYLIKTRGQQVTLSCSPISGHRSVSWYQQTPGQGLQFLFEYFSETQRNKGNFPGRFSGRQFSNSRSEMNVSTLELGDSALYLCASSSTTSGRETQYFGPGTRLLVL.

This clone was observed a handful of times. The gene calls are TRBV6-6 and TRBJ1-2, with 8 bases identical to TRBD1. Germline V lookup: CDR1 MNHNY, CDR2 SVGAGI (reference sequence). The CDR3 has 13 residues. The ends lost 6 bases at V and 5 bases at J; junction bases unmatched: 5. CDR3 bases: TGTGCCAGCAGACCGGGACAGGAGTATGGCTACACCTTC. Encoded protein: CASRPGQEYGYTF.

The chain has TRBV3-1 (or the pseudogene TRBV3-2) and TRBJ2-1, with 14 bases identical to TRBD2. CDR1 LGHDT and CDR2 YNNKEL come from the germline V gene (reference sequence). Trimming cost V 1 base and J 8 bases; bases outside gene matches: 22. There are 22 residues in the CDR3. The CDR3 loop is CASSQVPLEGLAGERTSDEQFF. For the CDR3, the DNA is TGTGCCAGCAGCCAAGTTCCACTTGAGGGACTAGCGGGAGAACGAACATCCGATGAGCAGTTCTTC.

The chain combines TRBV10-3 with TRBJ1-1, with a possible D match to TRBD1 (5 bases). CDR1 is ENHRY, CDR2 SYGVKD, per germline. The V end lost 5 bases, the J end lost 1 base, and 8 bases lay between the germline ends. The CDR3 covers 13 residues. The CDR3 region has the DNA TGTGCCATCAGTCCTACAGGGAACACTGAAGCTTTCTTT. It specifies CAISPTGNTEAFF.

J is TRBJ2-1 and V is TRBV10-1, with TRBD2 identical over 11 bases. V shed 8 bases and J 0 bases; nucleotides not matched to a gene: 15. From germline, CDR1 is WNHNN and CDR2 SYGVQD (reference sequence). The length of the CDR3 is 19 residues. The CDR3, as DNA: TGCGCCAGCTCCTCCTTAGTGGGACTAGCGGCGGACTCCTACAATGAGCAGTTCTTC. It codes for CASSSLVGLAADSYNEQFF.

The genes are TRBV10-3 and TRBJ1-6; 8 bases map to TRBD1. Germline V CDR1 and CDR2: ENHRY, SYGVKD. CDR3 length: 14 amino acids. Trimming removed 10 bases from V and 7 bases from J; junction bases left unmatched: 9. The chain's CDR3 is CATDRGLANSPLHF. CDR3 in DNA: TGTGCCACCGACAGGGGACTGGCGAATTCACCCCTCCACTTT.

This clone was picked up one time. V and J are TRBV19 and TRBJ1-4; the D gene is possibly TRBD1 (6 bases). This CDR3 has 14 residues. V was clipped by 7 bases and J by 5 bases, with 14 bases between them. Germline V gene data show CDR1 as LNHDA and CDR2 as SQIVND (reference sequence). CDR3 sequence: CASTRRGGNEKLFF. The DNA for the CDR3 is TGTGCCAGTACTCGAAGGGGGGGAAATGAAAAACTGTTTTTT. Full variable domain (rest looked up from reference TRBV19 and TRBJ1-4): DGGITQSPKYLFRKEGQNVTLSCEQNLNHDAMYWYRQDPGQGLRLIYYSQIVNDFQKGDIAEGYSVSREKKESFPLTVTSAQKNPTAFYLCASTRRGGNEKLFFGSGTQLSVL.

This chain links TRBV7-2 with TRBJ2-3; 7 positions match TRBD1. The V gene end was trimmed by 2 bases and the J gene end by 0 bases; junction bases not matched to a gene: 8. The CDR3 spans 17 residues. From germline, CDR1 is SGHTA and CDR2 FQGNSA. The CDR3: CASSLLRGRFSTDTQYF. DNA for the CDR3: TGTGCCAGCAGCTTATTAAGGGGGCGCTTTAGCACAGATACGCAGTATTTT.

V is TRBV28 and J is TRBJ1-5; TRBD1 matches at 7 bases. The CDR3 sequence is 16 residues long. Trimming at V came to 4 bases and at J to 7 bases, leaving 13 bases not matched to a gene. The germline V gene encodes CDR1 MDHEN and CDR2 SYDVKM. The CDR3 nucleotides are TGTGCCAGCAGTTCGGGGGACAGAGGGGTAAAGCAGCCCCAGCATTTT. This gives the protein CASSSGDRGVKQPQHF.

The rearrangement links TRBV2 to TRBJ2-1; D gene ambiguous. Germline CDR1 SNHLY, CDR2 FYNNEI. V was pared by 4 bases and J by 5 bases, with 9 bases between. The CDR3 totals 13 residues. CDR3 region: CASSVSGDNEQFF. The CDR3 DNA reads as TGTGCCAGCAGTGTCTCGGGTGACAATGAGCAGTTCTTC.

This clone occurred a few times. The DNA of the CDR3 is TGTGCCAGCAGCACAATGAGTGAGCGCAATGAGCAGTTCTTC. Translation gives CASSTMSERNEQFF. The V gene is TRBV7-9, the J gene TRBJ2-1; unclear D gene. The CDR3 spans 14 residues. Trimming took off 5 bases at V and 6 bases at J, with 14 bases between the two ends. Per the germline V gene, CDR1 is SEHNR and CDR2 is FQNEAQ (reference sequence).

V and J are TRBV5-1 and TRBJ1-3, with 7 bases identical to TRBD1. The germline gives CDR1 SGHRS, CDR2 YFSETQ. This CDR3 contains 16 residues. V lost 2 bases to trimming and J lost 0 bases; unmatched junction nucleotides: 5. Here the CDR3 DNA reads TGCGCCAGCAGCTTCACCGGGACAGCCTCTGGAAACACCATATATTTT. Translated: CASSFTGTASGNTIYF. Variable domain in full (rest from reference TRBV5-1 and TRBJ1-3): KAGVTQTPRYLIKTRGQQVTLSCSPISGHRSVSWYQQTPGQGLQFLFEYFSETQRNKGNFPGRFSGRQFSNSRSEMNVSTLELGDSALYLCASSFTGTASGNTIYFGEGSWLTVV.

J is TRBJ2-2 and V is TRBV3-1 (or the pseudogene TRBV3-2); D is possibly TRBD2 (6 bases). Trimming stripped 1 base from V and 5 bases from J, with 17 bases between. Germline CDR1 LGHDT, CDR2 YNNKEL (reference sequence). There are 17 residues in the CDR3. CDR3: CASSQGHGGKGTGELFF. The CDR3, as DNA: TGTGCCAGCAGCCAAGGGCATGGGGGGAAGGGTACCGGGGAGCTGTTTTTT.

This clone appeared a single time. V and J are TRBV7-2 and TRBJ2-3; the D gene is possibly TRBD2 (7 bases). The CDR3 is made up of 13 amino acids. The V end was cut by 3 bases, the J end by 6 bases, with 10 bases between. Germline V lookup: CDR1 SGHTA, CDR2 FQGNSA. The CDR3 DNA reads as TGTGCCAGCAGCTTTAAGGGGGGGGATACGCAGTATTTT. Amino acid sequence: CASSFKGGDTQYF.

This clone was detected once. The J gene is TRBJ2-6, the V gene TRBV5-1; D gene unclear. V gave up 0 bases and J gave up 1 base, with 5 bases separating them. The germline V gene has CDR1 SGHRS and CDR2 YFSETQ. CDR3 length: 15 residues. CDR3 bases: TGCGCCAGCAGCTTGGCGGTTTCTGGGGCCAACGTCCTGACTTTC. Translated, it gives CASSLAVSGANVLTF.

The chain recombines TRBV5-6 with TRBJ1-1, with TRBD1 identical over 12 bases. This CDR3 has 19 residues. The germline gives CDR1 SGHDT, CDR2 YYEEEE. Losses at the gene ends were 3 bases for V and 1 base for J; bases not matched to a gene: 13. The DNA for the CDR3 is TGTGCCAGCAGCTCCGTCGAGGGACAGGGGGCAGTTTGGAACACTGAAGCTTTCTTT. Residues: CASSSVEGQGAVWNTEAFF.

The CDR3 sequence: CASSEDRGDTQYF. In DNA, the CDR3 is TGTGCCAGCAGTGAGGACAGGGGAGATACGCAGTATTTT. The chain recombines TRBV6-1 with TRBJ2-3; 9 bases map to TRBD1. V lost 3 bases, J lost 5 bases, and 0 bases stayed unmatched. The CDR3 spans 13 residues. The germline CDR1 and CDR2 sequences are MNHNS and SASEGT.